A single sample is the source of the 20 T cell receptor beta chains below, sequenced in a study of chemoradiotherapy in HPV16-positive cancers. Clones were sequenced by immunoSEQ multiplex PCR, and TCRdb holds only the in-frame ones, with some missing. The data hold some 32,000 clones, with about nine tenths observed a single time. This material consisted of blood, taken from a patient who underwent chemoradiotherapy. The receptors shown here come from a human donor with HPV-associated anogenital cancer.

The chain joins TRBV5-1 to TRBJ1-3; D call uncertain. Trimming removed 0 bases from V and 5 bases from J, with 12 bases in between. This CDR3 is built from 15 residues. Germline V gene sequence: CDR1 SGHRS, CDR2 YFSETQ. CDR3 protein: CASSLDLGTRNTIYF. The DNA for the CDR3 is TGCGCCAGCAGCTTGGATTTGGGCACCAGAAACACCATATATTTT. Based on the CDR3 plus reference TRBV5-1 and TRBJ1-3, the full variable domain is KAGVTQTPRYLIKTRGQQVTLSCSPISGHRSVSWYQQTPGQGLQFLFEYFSETQRNKGNFPGRFSGRQFSNSRSEMNVSTLELGDSALYLCASSLDLGTRNTIYFGEGSWLTVV.

This chain links TRBV19 with TRBJ1-1, with D hard to call. The CDR3 runs to 14 residues. The V end lost 1 base, the J end lost 0 bases, and 6 bases lay between the germline ends. Germline V CDR1 and CDR2: LNHDA, SQIVND (reference sequence). The CDR3 region has the DNA TGTGCCAGTAGTATAGCGGCGGTGAACACTGAAGCTTTCTTT. As protein: CASSIAAVNTEAFF.

This sequence joins TRBV6-5 and TRBJ2-2; the D is unclear. The germline V gene has CDR1 MNHEY and CDR2 SVGAGI. The V end lost 0 bases, the J end lost 3 bases, and 8 bases lay between the germline ends. The CDR3 sequence is 15 residues long. CDR3 region: CASSYSNGDTGELFF. In DNA form, the CDR3 reads TGTGCCAGCAGTTACTCGAACGGTGACACCGGGGAGCTGTTTTTT.

The chain recombines TRBV15 with TRBJ2-2, with 7 bases matching TRBD2. With V trimmed by 5 bases and J by 3 bases, 6 bases remained unmatched. This CDR3 is 15 amino acids long. Germline lookup yields CDR1 LNHNV and CDR2 YYDKDF (reference sequence). The DNA of the CDR3 is TGTGCCACCAGCTTCGGGACTAAGGACACCGGGGAGCTGTTTTTT. Its translation is CATSFGTKDTGELFF.

The chain links TRBV23-1 to TRBJ1-1; possibly TRBD1 for D (5 bases). TRBV23-1 carries the ORF label, with uncertain function. The V and J ends lost 4 bases and 1 base respectively, with 7 bases between them. This CDR3 is 13 amino acids long. The CDR3 region has the DNA TGCGCCAGCAGTCGGGGGACGAACACTGAAGCTTTCTTT. Protein product: CASSRGTNTEAFF.

The rearrangement uses TRBV20-1 and TRBJ1-1; D unresolved. The length of the CDR3 is 11 residues. From germline, CDR1 is DFQATT and CDR2 SNEGSKA (reference sequence). Trimming took off 7 bases at V and 2 bases at J, with 8 bases between the two ends. The CDR3 protein is CSVSQNTEAFF. The DNA for the CDR3 is TGCAGTGTGTCACAAAACACTGAAGCTTTCTTT.

The chain combines TRBV5-6 with TRBJ1-2; 7 positions match TRBD1. Germline-derived CDR1 and CDR2 are SGHDT and YYEEEE. This CDR3 contains 14 residues. Trimming cost V 4 bases and J 2 bases; bases outside gene matches: 5. The CDR3 sequence: CASSEGARNYGYTF. The CDR3 bases are TGTGCCAGCAGCGAGGGGGCACGAAACTATGGCTACACCTTC.

The J gene is TRBJ2-6, the V gene TRBV2; D might be TRBD1 (6 bases). V was pared by 9 bases and J by 2 bases, with 11 bases between. Germline CDR1 SNHLY, CDR2 FYNNEI. The CDR3 is 14 residues long. CDR3 bases: TGTGCCAGTTCCAGGGGAGCTGGGGCCAACGTCCTGACTTTC. Its protein is CASSRGAGANVLTF. The whole variable domain, remainder taken from reference TRBV2 and TRBJ2-6, is EPEVTQTPSHQVTQMGQEVILRCVPISNHLYFYWYRQILGQKVEFLVSFYNNEISEKSEIFDDQFSVERPDGSNFTLKIRSTKLEDSAMYFCASSRGAGANVLTFGAGSRLTVL.

This clone was detected a few times. CDR3 in amino acids: CASSSTPLASSYNEQFF. For the CDR3, the DNA is TGTGCCAGCAGCTCCACCCCACTAGCGAGCTCCTACAATGAGCAGTTCTTC. This sequence joins TRBV5-4 and TRBJ2-1, with TRBD2 matching over 7 bases. With 3 bases clipped from V and 0 bases from J, the junction kept 9 bases outside the gene matches. The CDR3 spans 17 residues. Germline V lookup: CDR1 SGHNT, CDR2 YYREEE (reference sequence).

J is TRBJ2-7 and V is TRBV29-1; possibly TRBD1 for D (5 bases). The germline V and J ends were trimmed by 7 bases and 2 bases, with 15 bases remaining between them. Germline V gives CDR1 SQVTM, CDR2 ANQGSEA. This CDR3 comprises 13 residues. CDR3 coding DNA: TGCAGCGCAATAGACAGATTAGCCTACGAGCAGTACTTC. Amino acid sequence: CSAIDRLAYEQYF.

The chain carries TRBV19 and TRBJ2-5; 9 nucleotides align to TRBD1. CDR1 is LNHDA and CDR2 is SQIVND in the germline V gene (reference sequence). The CDR3 runs 14 residues. Trimming took 6 bases from V and 5 from J; bases not matched to a gene: 7. CDR3 DNA: TGTGCCAGTAGACGACAGGGGGATAGGGAGACCCAGTACTTC. Its protein is CASRRQGDRETQYF.

Judged by abundance, this clone is medium-sized (0.01 to 0.1%). This chain connects TRBV19 to TRBJ1-1, with D tentatively TRBD1 (6 bases). The CDR3 consists of 12 residues. The V end lost 3 bases, the J end lost 8 bases, and 10 bases lay between the germline ends. The V gene's germline CDR1 is LNHDA and CDR2 SQIVND (reference sequence). Written as DNA, the CDR3 is TGTGCCAGTAGTATGGGGACACTGGAAGCTTTCTTT. Protein product: CASSMGTLEAFF.

Of note for this clone: One junction end disagrees with the germline gene, perhaps due to a read error. The genes are TRBV7-7 and TRBJ1-6; possible D gene TRBD1, 5 bases. The CDR3 is 13 amino acids. The germline V gene has CDR1 SSHAT and CDR2 FNYEAQ (reference sequence). The CDR3 region has the DNA TGTGCTAGCAGCTTCAGGGATGGTTCACCCCTCCACTTT. This sequence encodes CASSFRDGSPLHF.

Here the CDR3 reads CSVVPLGGNTEAFF. Here the CDR3 DNA reads TGCAGCGTTGTTCCACTGGGAGGGAACACTGAAGCTTTCTTT. V and J are TRBV29-1 and TRBJ1-1, with D unresolved. The CDR3 spans 14 residues. CDR1 and CDR2 from the germline V gene are SQVTM and ANQGSEA. V was pared by 4 bases and J by 1 base, with 13 bases between.

This clone was found a few times. This chain connects TRBV5-1 to TRBJ2-6; possibly TRBD1 for D (5 bases). Germline V gene sequence: CDR1 SGHRS, CDR2 YFSETQ. This CDR3 is built from 15 residues. The germline V and J ends were trimmed by 2 bases and 0 bases, with 6 bases remaining between them. The CDR3 loop is CASSLDSSGANVLTF. DNA of the CDR3: TGCGCCAGCAGCTTAGACAGCTCTGGGGCCAACGTCCTGACTTTC.

The chain recombines TRBV19 with TRBJ1-5; 9 nucleotides line up with TRBD1. Germline lookup yields CDR1 LNHDA and CDR2 SQIVND (reference sequence). The CDR3 sequence is 15 residues long. The V segment lost 5 bases and the J segment 6 bases; nucleotides outside the gene matches: 8. The CDR3, as DNA: TGTGCCAGTAGTGCGGGACAGGGCGGTGGTCAGCCCCAGCATTTT. It encodes CASSAGQGGGQPQHF.

The J gene is TRBJ2-5, the V gene TRBV7-2; D might be TRBD2 (5 bases). Germline loops: CDR1 SGHTA, CDR2 FQGNSA. The CDR3 consists of 16 residues. V lost 3 bases and J 5 bases, leaving 19 bases between the germline ends. CDR3 in amino acids: CASSLREGRGSETQYF. The CDR3 nucleotides read TGTGCCAGCAGCTTGAGGGAAGGGAGAGGGTCGGAGACCCAGTACTTC.

The chain links TRBV28 to TRBJ1-3; D may be TRBD1 (5 bases). This CDR3 is built from 15 residues. The germline V gene has CDR1 MDHEN and CDR2 SYDVKM. The V end lost 3 bases, the J end lost 3 bases, and 12 bases lay between the germline ends. The CDR3, as DNA: TGTGCCAGCAGTTTTTGGGGGGTCTTTGGAAACACCATATATTTT. This translates into CASSFWGVFGNTIYF.

The CDR3 here is CASSPQQGVSETQYF. The CDR3 coding sequence is TGTGCCAGCTCACCACAGCAGGGTGTATCGGAGACCCAGTACTTC. The rearrangement joins TRBV18 to TRBJ2-5; D is possibly TRBD1 (5 bases). This CDR3 spans 15 amino acids. V lost 1 base and J lost 5, with 14 bases in between. Germline CDR1 KGHSH, CDR2 LQKENI. Full variable domain (rest looked up from reference TRBV18 and TRBJ2-5): NAGVMQNPRHLVRRRGQEARLRCSPMKGHSHVYWYRQLPEEGLKFMVYLQKENIIDESGMPKERFSAEFPKEGPSILRIQQVVRGDSAAYFCASSPQQGVSETQYFGPGTRLLVL.

The chain carries TRBV5-1 and TRBJ1-3; weak D call: TRBD1 (5 bases). Trimming removed 4 bases at V and 6 bases at J, with 14 bases between. The germline V gene encodes CDR1 SGHRS and CDR2 YFSETQ. The CDR3 has 14 amino acids. CDR3 bases: TGCGCCAGCAGCCCGGGTGGGGGTGAAAACACCATATATTTT. This gives the protein CASSPGGGENTIYF.